This T cell receptor (beta chain) was retrieved from a study of T cell responses to AZD1222 COVID-19 vaccine. Assay used: immunoSEQ multiplex PCR; TCRdb lists only in-frame clones, some missing. The sample carries some 180,000 clones, roughly 93% recorded once. Worth noting for this clone: Antigen specificity is unknown.

The CDR3 sequence is 15 residues long. V lost 3 bases and J lost 4, with 13 bases in between. CDR1 and CDR2 (germline): MGHRA, YSYEKL. Points from the study as a whole: There were mostly white British donors and more females than males, and clonal diversity was possibly underestimated.

The sample was peripheral blood, taken 28 days after the second dose of the MenACWY control vaccine. V and J are TRBV4-1 and TRBJ1-3, with D maybe TRBD1 (5 bases). This clonotype originated in an adult who received the MenACWY meningococcal vaccine as a control. The CDR3 is CASSQPGGVGNTIYF. CDR3 in DNA: TGCGCCAGCAGCCAGCCCGGGGGAGTAGGAAACACCATATATTTT.